This passage covers 4 T cell receptor beta chains from one sample sequenced in a study of response to subunit inactivated influenza vaccine. TCRdb re-called the RT-PCR reads through MiXCR, storing one row per CDR3 protein. This sample has hundreds of thousands of distinct CDR3 sequences, with approximately 15% found just once. This specimen was CD4+ T cells sorted from PBMCs, taken approximately 25 months after vaccination. Source of these receptors: a man between 50 and 70 years old who received an inactivated influenza vaccine.

The chain couples TRBV12-3 or TRBV12-4 to TRBJ2-3, with 8 bases identical to TRBD2. The V gene end was trimmed by 10 bases and the J gene end by 2 bases; junction bases not matched to a gene: 14. The CDR3 covers 16 residues. DNA for the CDR3: TGTGCCAACGGCGACACACTAGCGGCGGACACAGATACGCAGTATTTT. It translates to CANGDTLAADTDTQYF.

The DNA for the CDR3 is TGTGCCATCAGTGGGGTAGGGGGGGCGGCTGATACGCAGTATTTT. It encodes CAISGVGGAADTQYF. This chain links TRBV10-3 with TRBJ2-3; possible D gene TRBD2, 7 bases. The CDR3 sequence is 15 residues long. V was cut by 4 bases and J by 6 bases, with 17 bases left in between. The V gene's germline CDR1 is ENHRY and CDR2 SYGVKD.

V gene TRBV6-1 combines with J gene TRBJ2-7, with D unclear. With 7 bases removed from V and 0 bases from J, the gap between germline ends came to 10 bases. Germline assignment: CDR1 MNHNS and CDR2 SASEGT. The CDR3 consists of 13 residues. The CDR3 protein is CASTVRPSYEQYF. In DNA, the CDR3 is TGTGCCAGCACGGTAAGACCCTCCTACGAGCAGTACTTC.

V usage is TRBV6-5 and J usage is TRBJ2-7, with TRBD2 matching over 13 bases. The trim removed 4 bases at V and 3 bases at J, leaving 6 bases unmatched. CDR3 length: 16 residues. CDR1 is MNHEY, CDR2 SVGAGI, per germline. CDR3 nucleotide sequence: TGTGCCAGCAGTTCGCCGGGACTAGCGGGACGCTACGAGCAGTACTTC. Translated, it gives CASSSPGLAGRYEQYF.